This paragraph covers one T cell receptor (beta chain) sequence. The data belong to a study of blood T cell repertoires in COVID-19. Turning to the study itself: Both acute and convalescent COVID-19 samples were obtained from the United States, Italy and Spain. From T cells, B-cell-depleted T cells, or PBMCs came the material, which was cDNA or gDNA.

As processed by the authors: From reference gene primer amplification, estimates of nucleated cell counts were derived. Assay: immunoSEQ multiplex PCR; the TCRdb copy retains only in-frame clones and omits some. From that table come the V and J calls and clone size; the DNA was used to work out D and trimming. Of around 300,000 clones in the sample, almost 85% were seen once. The CDR3 has 15 residues. The germline CDR1 and CDR2 sequences are LNHDA and SQIVND (reference sequence). The V gene end was trimmed by 5 bases and the J gene end by 7 bases; junction bases not matched to a gene: 10. The receptor was isolated from a human donor in a cohort sampled during active COVID-19. The gene calls are TRBV19 and TRBJ1-4, with 7 bases identical to TRBD1. The sample was peripheral blood. CDR3 loop: CASSLVRGSGEKLFF. In nucleotides, the CDR3 is TGTGCCAGTAGTTTAGTCAGGGGGTCCGGTGAAAAACTGTTTTTT. The variable domain in full, with the rest retrieved from reference TRBV19 and TRBJ1-4, is DGGITQSPKYLFRKEGQNVTLSCEQNLNHDAMYWYRQDPGQGLRLIYYSQIVNDFQKGDIAEGYSVSREKKESFPLTVTSAQKNPTAFYLCASSLVRGSGEKLFFGSGTQLSVL.